This entry concerns a single TCR beta chain. What this receptor recognizes is not known. No clone much larger than this one lies a single base away; base qualities are absent. These data belong to a study of lymphopenia after photon versus proton radiotherapy (dated by TCRdb to the late 2010s). About the investigation overall: Photon and proton radiation therapy were compared by the study for their immunological effects in patients with gastrointestinal tumors who developed high-grade lymphopenia. A cohort of around 21 patients with gastrointestinal tumors who received either photon or proton therapy and subsequently developed lymphopenia was included. The goal of the study was to characterize the differences between the two radiation modalities in how they affect the immune system.

Summary of the overall study and its limitations: During treatment, patients who received photon therapy lost naive T cells and TCR diversity and gained effector/memory populations, whereas patients who received proton therapy remained relatively stable. Across the cohort, among patients who died, a greater drop in TCR diversity after the nadir was inversely correlated with overall survival time. The authors looked at the survival association only in patients who died, and they framed better survival with proton therapy as a possibility rather than a demonstrated result. After the lymphocyte count nadir, photon-treated repertoires showed oligoclonal expansion, especially of CD8+ Temra cells, which drove the drop in diversity.

The protocol used for the library was the immunoSEQ multiplex PCR assay. T cell repertoires were profiled with deep sequencing of rearranged TCR beta loci together with multiparametric flow cytometry. The clones in this table, taken by TCRdb from immuneACCESS, are in-frame only. Not every clone is retained; where verified, under half of the shortfall comes from an unresolved V gene, and the cause of the rest is unknown. For this sample the table gives 37,000 or so clones, of which over 65% were detected only once. Around 3% of the sample belongs to the ten largest clones. Based on the germline V gene (reference sequence), the CDR1 and CDR2 sequences are LNHNV and YYDKDF. V is trimmed back by 1 base and J by 15 bases, and the junction contains 8 bases that no gene match accounts for. The CDR3 numbers 15 residues from cysteine through phenylalanine. Only the CDR3 portion is preserved as DNA: 45 bases, with reading frame beginning at the first base.

The material was peripheral blood, obtained from a patient treated with photon-based radiotherapy. This TCR was recovered from a man aged 50 to 59 with gastric cancer. Recombination connected TRBV15 to TRBJ2-1, with TRBD2 identical over 14 junction bases. The DNA reads as follows: TGTGCCACCAGCAGAGGGGGGACTAGCGGGAGCCCTCGGTTCTTC. Its translation is CATSRGGTSGSPRFF.